This T cell receptor beta chain was observed in a study of OX40 agonist ivuxolimab in advanced cancers. TCRdb's table, derived via immunoSEQ multiplex PCR, lists solely in-frame clones and lacks some. This table holds under 95,000 clones, roughly 83% found once. Patients who had autoimmune disease history or got systemic immunosuppression were left out. The CDR3 is 19 residues long. Germline CDR1 KGHSH, CDR2 LQKENI. Trimming took off 4 bases at V and 0 bases at J, with 19 bases between the two ends. The origin of this receptor is an adult with an advanced solid tumor such as melanoma, head and neck, liver or kidney cancer. Sequencing used CD4+ or CD8+ T cells sorted from blood, obtained in a trial of the OX40 agonist ivuxolimab. The rearrangement joins TRBV18 to TRBJ2-6; maybe TRBD1 (6 bases). The CDR3 is CASSRLSGARTSGANVLTF. The CDR3 DNA is TGTGCCAGCTCACGCCTATCAGGGGCCAGAACCTCTGGGGCCAACGTCCTGACTTTC.